The 12 T cell receptor beta chains below all came from one sample that was sequenced in a study of shared clonotypes between healthy human individuals. Clones were read by immunoSEQ multiplex PCR, and TCRdb kept only the in-frame ones, dropping some. The sample has about 480,000 clones, roughly 79% seen once; the top ten hold approximately 12%. Source material: PBMCs. The receptors here all came from a middle-aged woman in good health. Some clones in this sample may be carry-over from other donors' samples.

The chain employs TRBV30 and TRBJ2-5; TRBD1 or TRBD2 may be the D gene (5 bases each). Trimming stripped 4 bases from V and 2 bases from J, with 14 bases between. The CDR3 loop spans 14 amino acids. Germline lookup yields CDR1 GTSNPN and CDR2 SVGIG (reference sequence). The CDR3 region has the DNA TGTGCCTGGAAGACCTGGGGGACGCAAGAGACCCAGTACTTC. Its translation is CAWKTWGTQETQYF.

The V gene is TRBV29-1, the J gene TRBJ2-1; D may be TRBD1 or TRBD2 (6 bases each). This CDR3 spans 11 amino acids. Germline CDR1 is SQVTM and CDR2 is ANQGSEA. V was trimmed by 7 bases and J by 10 bases, leaving 14 bases between them. Here the CDR3 DNA reads TGCAGCGCCTATAGGGGGAGGGAGCAGTTCTTC. Its protein is CSAYRGREQFF.

The J gene is TRBJ2-7, the V gene TRBV9, with unresolved D. The germline V and J ends were trimmed by 0 bases and 0 bases, with 13 bases remaining between them. CDR3 length: 16 residues. In germline, CDR1 is SGDLS, CDR2 YYNGEE. The CDR3 nucleotides read TGTGCCAGCAGCGTAGAAGCCGGACCGACCTCCTACGAGCAGTACTTC. This sequence encodes CASSVEAGPTSYEQYF.

CDR3 DNA: TGTGCCAGCAGCCATCCGTATACGCAGTATTTT. Encoded protein: CASSHPYTQYF. The V call is TRBV11-3, the J call TRBJ2-3; D remains unclear. CDR3 size: 11 residues. Germline V gives CDR1 SGHNT, CDR2 YENEEA. The V end lost 5 bases, the J end lost 7 bases, and 7 bases lay between the germline ends.

This chain's CDR3 is CAWSRTRSTNEKLFF. The CDR3 coding sequence is TGTGCCTGGAGTAGGACAAGATCAACTAATGAAAAACTGTTTTTT. V and J are TRBV30 and TRBJ1-4; perhaps TRBD1 as D (5 bases). CDR3 length equals 15 residues. Germline values: CDR1 GTSNPN, CDR2 SVGIG (reference sequence). V shed 2 bases and J shed 0 bases, with 10 bases lying between them.

Of note for this clone: This CDR3 is also generated by other DNA sequences in the sample. The chain links TRBV5-1 to TRBJ1-1; D unresolved. The germline CDR1 and CDR2 sequences are SGHRS and YFSETQ. Deletions cut 0 bases from V and 0 bases from J, with 6 bases between. The length of the CDR3 is 14 residues. CDR3 DNA sequence: TGCGCCAGCAGCTTGGAGCCCCTGAACACTGAAGCTTTCTTT. It codes for CASSLEPLNTEAFF.

J is TRBJ2-2 and V is TRBV28, with D perhaps TRBD2 (6 bases). V was pared by 6 bases and J by 7 bases, with 24 bases between. Germline V gene data show CDR1 as MDHEN and CDR2 as SYDVKM. The CDR3 is 17 residues long. The CDR3 here is CASRPSRGWGVIGELFF. The DNA of the CDR3 is TGTGCCAGCAGGCCATCAAGGGGATGGGGGGTGATCGGGGAGCTGTTTTTT. Full variable domain (outside the CDR3, taken from reference TRBV28 and TRBJ2-2): DVKVTQSSRYLVKRTGEKVFLECVQDMDHENMFWYRQDPGLGLRLIYFSYDVKMKEKGDIPEGYSVSREKKERFSLILESASTNQTSMYLCASRPSRGWGVIGELFFGEGSRLTVL.

The chain has TRBV6-5 and TRBJ1-2; no reliable D call. Germline CDR1 reads MNHEY; CDR2 reads SVGAGI. The CDR3 runs 14 residues. Trimming shortened V by 5 bases and J by 1 base, and 11 bases separated the two germline ends. CDR3 region: CASSREGSNYGYTF. The CDR3 DNA is TGTGCCAGCAGTCGCGAGGGAAGTAACTATGGCTACACCTTC.

This clone showed up just once. This chain links TRBV9 with TRBJ2-3; no clear D gene. V dropped 0 bases and J dropped 3 bases, with 5 bases sitting between them. This CDR3 contains 13 residues. Germline assignment: CDR1 SGDLS and CDR2 YYNGEE. The CDR3 DNA sequence: TGTGCCAGCAGCGTAGGGTTTACAGATACGCAGTATTTT. Its protein product is CASSVGFTDTQYF.

About this clone itself: The sample carries other DNA sequences with the same CDR3. The chain links TRBV7-9 to TRBJ2-1; maybe TRBD2 (5 bases). The CDR3 extends over 14 amino acids. CDR1 is SEHNR and CDR2 is FQNEAQ in the germline V gene (reference sequence). V was trimmed by 5 bases and J by 8 bases, leaving 16 bases between them. The CDR3 loop is CASSRSGSGDEQFF. CDR3 DNA sequence: TGTGCCAGCAGCCGTTCCGGCTCCGGGGATGAGCAGTTCTTC.

With regard to this clone: Other nucleotide sequences from this sample produce the same CDR3. The CDR3: CASSSQGAGGYTF. The CDR3 nucleotides read TGTGCCAGCAGCTCCCAGGGGGCGGGTGGCTACACCTTC. The J gene is TRBJ1-2, the V gene TRBV5-4; 8 bases are shared with TRBD1. The CDR3 has 13 amino acids. After removal of 3 bases from V and 7 bases from J, the junction contained 5 bases not matched to a gene. CDR1 SGHNT and CDR2 YYREEE come from the germline V gene (reference sequence).

The V and J genes are TRBV19 and TRBJ2-7; 12 bases are a match to TRBD2. CDR1 LNHDA and CDR2 SQIVND come from the germline V gene (reference sequence). Trimming removed 5 bases from V and 6 bases from J; junction bases left unmatched: 14. The CDR3 length is 17 residues. CDR3 loop: CASSPGTSGPHLGEQYF. CDR3 in DNA: TGTGCCAGTAGTCCCGGGACTAGCGGGCCACACCTGGGCGAGCAGTACTTC.